The clone carrying this TCR beta chain was detected only a few times. From RNA transcripts, TCR beta CDR3 regions were amplified. The primer set for the first-round RT-PCR of the TCR CDR3 was HTBI. TCRdb itself ran the multiplex PCR reads through MiXCR, one entry per CDR3 protein. The table shows 640,000 or so distinct CDR3 sequences, with about 15% occurring only once. V shed 1 base and J shed 7 bases, with 11 bases lying between them. The CDR3 has 13 residues. Germline lookup yields CDR1 LGHDT and CDR2 YNNKEL (reference sequence). Lactation, pregnancy, other autoimmune disease or uncontrolled infection excluded patients. Thyroid ultrasound, orbital computed tomography, clinical symptoms, and serum thyroxine and TRAb underpinned diagnoses. PBMCs came from 10 ml fresh peripheral blood. The data were taken from a study of T cells in Graves' hyperthyroidism and ophthalmopathy.

This clonotype originated in a woman between 40 and 55 years old with Graves' ophthalmopathy. What was sequenced was blood. The chain employs TRBV3-1 and TRBJ2-7; D unresolved. As DNA, the CDR3 is TGTGCCAGCAGCCAAGGTCTCGAGCATGAGCAGTACTTC. This encodes CASSQGLEHEQYF.